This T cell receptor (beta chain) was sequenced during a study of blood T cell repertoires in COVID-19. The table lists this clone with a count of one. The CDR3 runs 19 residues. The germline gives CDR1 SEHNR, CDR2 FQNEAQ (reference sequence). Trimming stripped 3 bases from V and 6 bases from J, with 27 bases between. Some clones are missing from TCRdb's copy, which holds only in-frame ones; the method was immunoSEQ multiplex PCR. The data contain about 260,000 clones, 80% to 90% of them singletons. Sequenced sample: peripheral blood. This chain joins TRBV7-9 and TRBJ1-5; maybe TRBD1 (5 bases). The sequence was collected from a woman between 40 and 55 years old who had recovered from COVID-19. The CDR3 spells CASSFDLEFGGYFTQPQHF. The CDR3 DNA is TGTGCCAGCAGCTTCGATCTCGAGTTCGGGGGTTACTTCACTCAGCCCCAGCATTTT.